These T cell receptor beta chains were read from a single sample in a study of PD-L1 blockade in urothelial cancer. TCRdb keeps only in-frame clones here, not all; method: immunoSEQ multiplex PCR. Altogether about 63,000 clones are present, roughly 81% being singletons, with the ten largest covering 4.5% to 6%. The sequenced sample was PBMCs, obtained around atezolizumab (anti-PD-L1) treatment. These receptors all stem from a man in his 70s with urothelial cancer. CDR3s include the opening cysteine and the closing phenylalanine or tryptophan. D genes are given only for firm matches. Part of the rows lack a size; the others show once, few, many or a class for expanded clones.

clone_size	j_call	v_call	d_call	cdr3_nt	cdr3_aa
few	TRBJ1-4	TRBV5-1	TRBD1	TGCGCCAGCAGTTTGGGACAGCCTACAACTAATGAAAAACTGTTTTTT	CASSLGQPTTNEKLFF
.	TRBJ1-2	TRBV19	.	TGTGCCAGTACCCAGACAGATAACTATGGCTACACCTTC	CASTQTDNYGYTF
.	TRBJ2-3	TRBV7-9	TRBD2	TGTGCCAGCAGCTTAGATCGACTAGCGGGGACAGATACGCAGTATTTT	CASSLDRLAGTDTQYF
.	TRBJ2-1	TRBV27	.	TGTGCCAGCAGCCCCCTACGGGGTGAGCAGTTCTTC	CASSPLRGEQFF
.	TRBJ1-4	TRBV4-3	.	TGCGCCAGCAGCCAAGATCACAGGAATAATGAAAAACTGTTTTTT	CASSQDHRNNEKLFF
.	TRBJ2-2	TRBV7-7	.	TGTGCTAGCAGGATGGGCCAGTTCACCGGGGAGCTGTTTTTT	CASRMGQFTGELFF
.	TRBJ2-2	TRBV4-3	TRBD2	TGCGCCAGCAGCCAAGATCGACTAGCCAGCGGGGAGCTGTTTTTT	CASSQDRLASGELFF
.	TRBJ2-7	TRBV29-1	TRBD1	TGCAGCGCCTTGACAGGGGTCACCTACGAGCAGTACTTC	CSALTGVTYEQYF
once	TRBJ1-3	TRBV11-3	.	TGTGCCAGCAGCCCAGGTCCGATTTGTCCCGGAAACACCATATATTTT	CASSPGPICPGNTIYF
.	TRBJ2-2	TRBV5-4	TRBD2	TGTGCCAGCAGCTTGAAGGTACAGCGGGAGGCCGGGGAGCTGTTTTTT	CASSLKVQREAGELFF
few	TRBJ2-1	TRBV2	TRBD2	TGTGCCAGCAGTGAAGGGGTAGCGGGGGGGCTCGTTCAATTCTTC	CASSEGVAGGLVQFF
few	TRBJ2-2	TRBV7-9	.	TGTGCCAGCAGCTCGGGGTCGGGCACCGGGGAGCTGTTTTTT	CASSSGSGTGELFF
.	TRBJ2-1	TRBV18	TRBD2	TGTGCCAGCGAAAGCGGGAGCTCCTACAATGAGCAGTTCTTC	CASESGSSYNEQFF
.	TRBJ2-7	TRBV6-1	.	TGTGCCAGCAGTGTGGGGTGGGGGGAATCCTACGAGCAGTACTTC	CASSVGWGESYEQYF
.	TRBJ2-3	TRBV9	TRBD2	TGTGCCAGCAGCGTAGGTGGGACTAGCGGGATGACAGATACGCAGTATTTT	CASSVGGTSGMTDTQYF
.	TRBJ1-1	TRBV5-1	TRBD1	TGCGCCAGCAGCCTTCAGGGGGACACTGAAGCTTTCTTT	CASSLQGDTEAFF
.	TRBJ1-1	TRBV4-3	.	TGCGCCAGCAGCCAGGCCATTGGCTTGAACACTGAAGCTTTCTTT	CASSQAIGLNTEAFF
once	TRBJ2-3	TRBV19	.	TGTGCCAGTACCACCAGGCGGGGAGATACGCAGTATTTT	CASTTRRGDTQYF
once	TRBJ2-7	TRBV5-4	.	TGTGCCAGCGCCGGGTCTCGGGACTCGTCCTACGAGCAGTACTTC	CASAGSRDSSYEQYF
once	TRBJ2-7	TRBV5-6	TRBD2	TGTGCCAGCAGCTTGTGGCTAGCGGGAGGCCCCGGATCCGAGCAGTACTTC	CASSLWLAGGPGSEQYF
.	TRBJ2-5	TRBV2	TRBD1	TGTGCCAGCAGGTCGACAGGGGTTGTTGGACCGGAGACCCAGTACTTC	CASRSTGVVGPETQYF
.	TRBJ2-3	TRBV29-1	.	TGCAGCGTTGAAGATTTCACACGCACAGATACGCAGTATTTT	CSVEDFTRTDTQYF
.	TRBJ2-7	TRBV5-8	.	TGTGCCAGCAGCTTTGCTTCCGGGTCAGGGTTCTACGAGCAGTACTTC	CASSFASGSGFYEQYF
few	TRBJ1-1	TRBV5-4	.	TGTGCCAGCCGGGGGGCGGTGAACACTGAAGCTTTCTTT	CASRGAVNTEAFF
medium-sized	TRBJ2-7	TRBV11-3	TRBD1	TGTGCCAGCAGCTTATTCGGGACAGGGTCCGACGAGCAGTACTTC	CASSLFGTGSDEQYF
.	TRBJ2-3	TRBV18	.	TGTGCCAGCTCACTAGACAGCCCTGGGTCAGATACGCAGTATTTT	CASSLDSPGSDTQYF
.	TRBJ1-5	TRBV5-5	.	TGTGCCAGCAGCTTGGAGGCAGGGCATTACTTGAATCAGCCCCAGCATTTT	CASSLEAGHYLNQPQHF
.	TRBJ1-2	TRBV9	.	TGTGCCAGCAGCGCGGGACTTTTTGGCTACACCTTC	CASSAGLFGYTF
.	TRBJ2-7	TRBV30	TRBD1	TGTGCCTGGAGTGTAGAAAGGGGGCTCAACGAGCAGTACTTC	CAWSVERGLNEQYF
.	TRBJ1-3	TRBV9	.	TGTGCCAGCAGCCAGGCGGGGGGCTGGGGTGGAAACACCATATATTTT	CASSQAGGWGGNTIYF
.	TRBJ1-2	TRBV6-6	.	TGTGCCAGCAGCGAGGGGGACTATGGCTACACCTTC	CASSEGDYGYTF
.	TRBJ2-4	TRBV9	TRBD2	TGTGCCAGCAGCGTAGATGTTAGCGGGGGGGTATTATCTGCCATTCAGTACTTC	CASSVDVSGGVLSAIQYF
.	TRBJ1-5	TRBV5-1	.	TGCGCCAGCAGCTTGGGGGAGGGGCTGGGAAATCAGCCCCAGCATTTT	CASSLGEGLGNQPQHF
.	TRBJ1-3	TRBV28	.	TGTGCGTGCCAGCCTAGTGGTGGATTCTCTGGAAACACCATATATTTT	CACQPSGGFSGNTIYF
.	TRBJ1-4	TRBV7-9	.	TGTGCCAGCGGAATGAACAGGGTGGCTAATGAAAAACTGTTTTTT	CASGMNRVANEKLFF
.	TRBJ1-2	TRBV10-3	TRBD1	TGTGCCATCAGTTTGACAGGGGGCAACTATGGCTACACCTTC	CAISLTGGNYGYTF
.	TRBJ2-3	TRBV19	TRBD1	TGTGCCAGTAGTACCGGGACAGCCAATACGCAGTATTTT	CASSTGTANTQYF
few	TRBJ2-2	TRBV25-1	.	TGTGCCAGCGAGGCAGAGATAACCGGGGAGCTGTTTTTT	CASEAEITGELFF
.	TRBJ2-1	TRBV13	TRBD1	TGTGCCAGCAGCTTAGACAGGGGCGATGAGCAGTTCTTC	CASSLDRGDEQFF
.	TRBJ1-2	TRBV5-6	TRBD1	TGTGCCAGCAGCCCGGGGGACAGTTATGGCTACACCTTC	CASSPGDSYGYTF
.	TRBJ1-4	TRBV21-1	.	TGTGCCAGCAGCGTCGGGACAGGCGTCTGTAGGGATGAAAAACTGTTTTTT	CASSVGTGVCRDEKLFF
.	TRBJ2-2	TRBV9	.	TGTGCCAGCAGCGTAGATGACCTGGGGGGAACCGGGGAGCTGTTTTTT	CASSVDDLGGTGELFF
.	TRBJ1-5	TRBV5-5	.	TGTGCCAGCAGCCTTCCCGGGGGAGATCAGCCCCAGCATTTT	CASSLPGGDQPQHF
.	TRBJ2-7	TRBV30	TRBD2	TGTGCCTGGGACGGACTAGCGGGAGTGGGAGAGCAGTACTTC	CAWDGLAGVGEQYF
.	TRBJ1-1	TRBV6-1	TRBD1	TGTGCCAGCAGTGAAATGGGAACAGGGGGAAACACTGAAGCTTTCTTT	CASSEMGTGGNTEAFF
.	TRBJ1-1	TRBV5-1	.	TGCGCCAGCAGCCTGGACGGGAGTTACACTGAAGCTTTCTTT	CASSLDGSYTEAFF
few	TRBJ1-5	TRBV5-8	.	TGTGCCAGCCAGGGGTACAATCAGCCCCAGCATTTT	CASQGYNQPQHF
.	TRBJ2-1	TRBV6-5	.	TGTGCCAGCAGTTACTCGGTATCCGGTGAGCAGTTCTTC	CASSYSVSGEQFF
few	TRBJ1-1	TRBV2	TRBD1	TGTGCCAGCAGCCCGGGACAGGGGTACATGGGAGCTGAAGCTTTCTTT	CASSPGQGYMGAEAFF
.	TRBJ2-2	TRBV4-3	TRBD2	TGCGCCAGCAGCCAATCGACCGGACTAGCGGGAGACACCGGGGAGCTGTTTTTT	CASSQSTGLAGDTGELFF
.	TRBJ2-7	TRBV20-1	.	TGCAGTGTTTCAACTTACTACGAGCAGTACTTC	CSVSTYYEQYF
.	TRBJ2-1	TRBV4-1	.	TGCGCCAGCAGCCAAGATACAGGGTCTGGAGAGCAGTTCTTC	CASSQDTGSGEQFF
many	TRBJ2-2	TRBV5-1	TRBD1	TGCGCCAGCAGCTTACAGGGGACGAACACCGGGGAGCTGTTTTTT	CASSLQGTNTGELFF
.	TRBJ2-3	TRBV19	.	TGTGCCAGTAGCAATATCGTGGGAGAAGGTTCCAGGGATACGCAGTATTTT	CASSNIVGEGSRDTQYF